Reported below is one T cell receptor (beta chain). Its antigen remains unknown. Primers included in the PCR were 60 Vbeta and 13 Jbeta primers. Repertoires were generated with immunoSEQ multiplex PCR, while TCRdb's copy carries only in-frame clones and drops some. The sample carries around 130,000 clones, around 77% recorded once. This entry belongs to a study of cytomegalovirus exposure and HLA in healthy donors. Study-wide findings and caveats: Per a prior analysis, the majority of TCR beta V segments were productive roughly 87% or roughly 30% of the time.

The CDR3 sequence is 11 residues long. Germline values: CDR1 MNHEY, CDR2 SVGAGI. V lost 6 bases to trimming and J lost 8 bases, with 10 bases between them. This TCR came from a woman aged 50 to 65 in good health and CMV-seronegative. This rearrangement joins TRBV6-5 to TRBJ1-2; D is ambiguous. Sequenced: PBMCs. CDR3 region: CASSAGRGYTF. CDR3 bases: TGTGCCAGCAGCGCGGGGAGAGGCTACACCTTC.